This T cell receptor beta chain emerged from a study of CD8 T cells in Susac syndrome (dated by TCRdb to the late 2010s). In terms of the full investigation: Among the sequenced Susac syndrome patients, more than 5 had clinically active disease and under 10 were in clinical remission. Susac syndrome patients were therapy-naive, on corticosteroids (some also receiving IVIg), or on IVIg alone at blood withdrawal. Repertoire sequencing was used to test whether CD8+ T cell activation and differentiation in Susac syndrome was antigen driven. Study-wide conclusions, independent of this receptor: The CD4+ T cell repertoire of patients with Susac syndrome showed no detectable clonal expansion. The number of individuals in the TCR sequencing and HLA analysis was acknowledged as relatively small.

RNA was extracted with the RNeasy kit and roughly 0.5 to 1 ug was reverse transcribed using random hexamers. The immunoSEQ multiplex PCR assay, which covers 54 Vbeta and 13 Jbeta segments, was used to amplify TCR beta CDR3 regions. To correct PCR amplification bias, a synthetic template baseline was used for both primer optimization and computational correction. On the authors' methods: Reads were annotated to V, D and J genes per IMGT and analyzed with immunoSEQ Analyzer, keeping only productive sequences. Clonality was calculated as one minus the Shannon entropy normalized by log2 of the number of productive unique sequences. For each patient and control, public and private clones were evaluated among the 100 most prevalent clones. Clones were defined as Susac-specific if absent from the healthy and MS cohorts, from around 1,100 published viral clones and from other ImmuneACCESS disease sequences. TCRdb reanalyzed the raw reads on its own, using fastp at Q25 for trimming and MiXCR for clone calling, and kept in-frame beta chains. Rows with a matching CDR3 protein are joined into one entry that keeps the most common DNA and genes. The V and J calls shown here were made by TCRdb, not taken from the authors' results. In all, the sample holds around 130,000 distinct CDR3 sequences, and nearly 96% of those were seen once. Roughly 0.14% of the sample belongs to the ten largest clones.

Peripheral blood CD8+ and CD4+ T cells from healthy donors, Susac syndrome patients and multiple sclerosis patients were profiled using high-throughput TCR beta sequencing. Susac syndrome patients met recently defined diagnostic criteria for definite or probable disease. CD8+ TEMRA cells were enriched by FACS, while bulk CD8+ and CD4+ T cells were purified by magnetic negative isolation. Blood was drawn into EDTA tubes, processed within 24 hours, and PBMCs were isolated by density gradient centrifugation. PBMCs intended for TCR sequencing were cryopreserved in liquid nitrogen and thawed later in a water bath at 37 degrees C. The sorted or isolated CD4+, CD8+ and CD8+ TEMRA cells had a purity of 90% or higher. In the germline V gene (reference sequence), CDR1 corresponds to DFQATT and CDR2 to SNEGSKA. V and J are truncated by 6 bases and 0 bases respectively, leaving an intervening sequence of 12 bases. The CDR3 covers 13 residues, taking in both the cysteine and the phenylalanine. The CDR3 DNA has 39 bases and is translated from base 1.

In the case of this clonotype: It has no known antigen specificity. No clone much larger than this one lies a single base away; base qualities are absent.

The chain links TRBV20-1 with TRBJ2-7; tentative D gene TRBD2, with 6 bases matching. This clonotype originated in a human donor with Susac syndrome. Input material: CD4+ T cells from PBMCs. CDR3 reads: CSAMEGNSYEQYF. The DNA is TGCAGTGCGATGGAGGGAAACTCCTACGAGCAGTACTTC.